What follows are 5 T cell receptor beta chains derived from one specimen sequenced in a study of blood T cell repertoires in COVID-19. Assay used: immunoSEQ multiplex PCR; TCRdb lists only in-frame clones, some missing. This sample has around 250,000 clones, with about 87% found just once. Sequencing was carried out using PBMCs or T cells enriched from blood (not recorded which). Source of these receptors: a woman aged 40 to 55 with acute COVID-19.

This clone was detected only once. This sequence joins TRBV19 and TRBJ1-2; 7 nucleotides agree with TRBD1. The CDR3 spans 13 residues. Germline V gene data show CDR1 as LNHDA and CDR2 as SQIVND (reference sequence). J gave up 8 bases and V 5 bases, and 8 bases lay outside the gene matches. CDR3 amino acids: CASSDREVLGYTF. CDR3 bases: TGTGCCAGTAGTGACAGGGAGGTATTGGGCTACACCTTC.

This chain joins TRBV18 and TRBJ1-5, with D tentatively TRBD1 (5 bases). Germline V gene sequence: CDR1 KGHSH, CDR2 LQKENI. The CDR3 consists of 13 residues. Trimming shortened V by 2 bases and J by 5 bases, and 7 bases separated the two germline ends. The CDR3 protein is CASSPSGDQPQHF. DNA for the CDR3: TGTGCCAGCTCACCATCGGGGGATCAGCCCCAGCATTTT.

The gene calls are TRBV25-1 and TRBJ1-2, with 7 bases lining up with TRBD1. The V and J ends lost 3 bases and 4 bases, in that order; junction bases with no gene match: 5. The CDR3 is 14 amino acids. Germline V gene data show CDR1 as MGHDK and CDR2 as SYGVNS. CDR3 protein: CASSDPGQTYGYTF. For the CDR3, the DNA is TGTGCCAGCAGTGACCCGGGACAGACCTATGGCTACACCTTC.

This chain joins TRBV19 and TRBJ1-5; 8 bases map to TRBD1. This CDR3 spans 14 amino acids. Losses at the gene ends were 7 bases for V and 9 bases for J; bases not matched to a gene: 11. Germline V gives CDR1 LNHDA, CDR2 SQIVND (reference sequence). The CDR3 here is CASMWTGRGMPQHF. In nucleotides, the CDR3 is TGTGCCAGTATGTGGACAGGGAGGGGGATGCCCCAGCATTTT.

This chain connects TRBV25-1 to TRBJ2-3; D is uncertain. Looked up from germline, CDR1 is MGHDK and CDR2 is SYGVNS. The CDR3 consists of 14 residues. V was trimmed by 3 bases and J by 2 bases, leaving 9 bases between them. CDR3 nucleotide sequence: TGTGCCAGCAGTGATGGGCAGTACACAGATACGCAGTATTTT. Amino acids: CASSDGQYTDTQYF.